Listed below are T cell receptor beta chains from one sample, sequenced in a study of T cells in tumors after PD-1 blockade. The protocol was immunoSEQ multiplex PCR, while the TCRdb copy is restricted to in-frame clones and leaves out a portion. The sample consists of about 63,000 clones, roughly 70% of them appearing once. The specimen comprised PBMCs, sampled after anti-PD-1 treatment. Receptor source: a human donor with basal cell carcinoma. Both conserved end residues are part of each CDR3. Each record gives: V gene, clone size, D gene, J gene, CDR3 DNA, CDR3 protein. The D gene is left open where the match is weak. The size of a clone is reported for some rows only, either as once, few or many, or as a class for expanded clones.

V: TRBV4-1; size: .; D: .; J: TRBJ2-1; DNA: TGCGCCAGCAGCCAATTTCCCGATGAGCAGTTCTTC; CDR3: CASSQFPDEQFF
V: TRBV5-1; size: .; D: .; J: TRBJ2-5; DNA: TGCGCCAGCAGCTTACAGGGCGCATTTCAAGAGACCCAGTACTTC; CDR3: CASSLQGAFQETQYF
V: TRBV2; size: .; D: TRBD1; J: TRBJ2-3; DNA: TGTGCCAGCACGGAGACAGGGAGAGACACAGATACGCAGTATTTT; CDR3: CASTETGRDTDTQYF
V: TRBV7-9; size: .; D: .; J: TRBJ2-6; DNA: TGTGCCAGCAGCTCGGACAGTAGTCATGGGGCCAACGTCCTGACTTTC; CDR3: CASSSDSSHGANVLTF
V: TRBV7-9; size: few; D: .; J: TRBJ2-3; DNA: TGTGCCAGCAGCTTAGGGGGGACGGTCAACCCCGATACGCAGTATTTT; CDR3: CASSLGGTVNPDTQYF
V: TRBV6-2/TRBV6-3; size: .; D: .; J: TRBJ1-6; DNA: TGTGCCAGCAGTCAACTCCTTGGAGGGAACAATTCACCCCTCCACTTT; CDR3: CASSQLLGGNNSPLHF
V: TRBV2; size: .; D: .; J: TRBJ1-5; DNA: TGTGCCAGCAGGAACCAGGGTTATAGCAATCAGCCCCAGCATTTT; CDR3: CASRNQGYSNQPQHF
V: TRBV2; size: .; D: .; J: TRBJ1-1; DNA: TGTGCCAGCAGGGGGGCCCCGAACACTGAAGCTTTCTTT; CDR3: CASRGAPNTEAFF
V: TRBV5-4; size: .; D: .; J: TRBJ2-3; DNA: TGTGCCAGCAGCTCGAAGGTTGGGGGGGCGGGAGATACGCAGTATTTT; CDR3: CASSSKVGGAGDTQYF
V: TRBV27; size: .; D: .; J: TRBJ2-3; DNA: TGTGCCAGCAGTTTTTCCCTAGCAGGCACAGATACGCAGTATTTT; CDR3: CASSFSLAGTDTQYF
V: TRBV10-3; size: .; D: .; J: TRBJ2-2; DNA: TGTGCCATCAGTGAACAGGGCCTCGTGTCCGGGGAGCTGTTTTTT; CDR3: CAISEQGLVSGELFF
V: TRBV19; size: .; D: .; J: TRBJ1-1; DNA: TGTGCCAGTAGTATAGGGGAAGGTAGATCAATGAACACTGAAGCTTTCTTT; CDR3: CASSIGEGRSMNTEAFF
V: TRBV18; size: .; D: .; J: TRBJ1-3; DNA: TGTGCCAGCTCGGGGATCTCTGGAAACACCATATATTTT; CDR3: CASSGISGNTIYF
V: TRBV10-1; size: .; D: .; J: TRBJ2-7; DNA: TGCGCCAGCAGAGACGCGACAGCGAACAGCGAGCAGTACTTC; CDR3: CASRDATANSEQYF
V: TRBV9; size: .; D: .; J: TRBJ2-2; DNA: TGTGCCAGCAGCCCTCACCCCAGCCCTCCCGGGGAGCTGTTTTTT; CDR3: CASSPHPSPPGELFF
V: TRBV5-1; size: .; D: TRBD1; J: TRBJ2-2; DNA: TGCGCCAGCAGCGAACGGACAGGAGCCGGGGAGCTGTTTTTT; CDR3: CASSERTGAGELFF
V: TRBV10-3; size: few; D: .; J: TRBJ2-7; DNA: TGTGCCATCAGTGAGTGGCTAGCCGCCTACGAGCAGTACTTC; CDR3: CAISEWLAAYEQYF
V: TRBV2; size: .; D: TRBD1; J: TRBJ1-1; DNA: TGTGCCAGGAGACAGGGGGTCTTAATGAACACTGAAGCTTTCTTT; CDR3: CARRQGVLMNTEAFF
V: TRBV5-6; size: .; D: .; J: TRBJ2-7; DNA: TGTGCCAGCAGTTATAGCGCGGGCTACGAGCAGTACTTC; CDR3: CASSYSAGYEQYF
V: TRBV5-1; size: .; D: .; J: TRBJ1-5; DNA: TGCGCCAGCAGCTTGGACAGGGCTGATCAGCCCCAGCATTTT; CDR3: CASSLDRADQPQHF
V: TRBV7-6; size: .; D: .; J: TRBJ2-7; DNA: TGTGCCAGCAGCTCACAAGAGGGCTACGAGCAGTACTTC; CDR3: CASSSQEGYEQYF
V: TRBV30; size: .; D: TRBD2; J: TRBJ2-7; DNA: TGTGCCTGGAGCCCGGGAGGGGAGCAGTACTTC; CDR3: CAWSPGGEQYF
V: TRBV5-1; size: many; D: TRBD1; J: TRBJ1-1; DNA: TGCGCCAGCAGCACGGGGACAGGGCGTGGAGACACTGAAGCTTTCTTT; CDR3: CASSTGTGRGDTEAFF
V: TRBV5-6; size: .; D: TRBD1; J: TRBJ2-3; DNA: TGTGCCAGCAGCTACCCGGACAGGGGGGTAGATACGCAGTATTTT; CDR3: CASSYPDRGVDTQYF
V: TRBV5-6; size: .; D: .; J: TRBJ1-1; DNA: TGTGCCAGCAGCTTTAGTGTGGAGGGGAACACTGAAGCTTTCTTT; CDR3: CASSFSVEGNTEAFF
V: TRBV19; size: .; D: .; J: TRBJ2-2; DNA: TGTGCCAGTTACCTCTTTTGGACCGGGGAGCTGTTTTTT; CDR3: CASYLFWTGELFF
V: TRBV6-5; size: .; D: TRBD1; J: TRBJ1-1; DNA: TGTGCCAGCAGCCGGACAGGGGACACTGAAGCTTTCTTT; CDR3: CASSRTGDTEAFF
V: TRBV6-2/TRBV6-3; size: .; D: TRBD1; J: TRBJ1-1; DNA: TGTGCCAGCAGTCCGGACAGGGGGTTGTCAATTGCTGAAGCTTTCTTT; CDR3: CASSPDRGLSIAEAFF
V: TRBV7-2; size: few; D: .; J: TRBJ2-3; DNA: TGTGCCAGCAGCTTCCTAGCCGACACAGATACGCAGTATTTT; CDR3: CASSFLADTDTQYF
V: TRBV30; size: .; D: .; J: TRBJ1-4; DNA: TGTGCCTGGAGTGTACAGGGTTATGAAAAACTGTTTTTT; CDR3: CAWSVQGYEKLFF
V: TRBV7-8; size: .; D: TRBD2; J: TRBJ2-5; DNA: TGTGCCAGCAGCCTCGATTCGACTAGCGAGGCCGATGAGACCCAGTACTTC; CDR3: CASSLDSTSEADETQYF
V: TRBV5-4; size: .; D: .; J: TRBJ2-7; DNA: TGTGCCAGCAGCTTGAATTTTGGAAGCTCCTACGAGCAGTACTTC; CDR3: CASSLNFGSSYEQYF
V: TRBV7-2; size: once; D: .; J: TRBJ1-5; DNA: TGTGCCAGCAGCCCGGACAGTGGCAATCAGCCCCAGCATTTT; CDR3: CASSPDSGNQPQHF
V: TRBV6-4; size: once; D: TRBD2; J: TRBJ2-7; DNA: TGTGCCAGCAGCGTACTAGCGGGGGGTTCCTACGAGCAGTACTTC; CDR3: CASSVLAGGSYEQYF
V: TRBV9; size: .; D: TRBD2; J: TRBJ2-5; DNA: TGTGCCAGCAGCGGCAGCGGGGGGGGCCAAGAGACCCAGTACTTC; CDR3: CASSGSGGGQETQYF
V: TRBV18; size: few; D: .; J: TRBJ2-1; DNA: TGTGCCAGCTCACCACCGCGGGGCCCATCCTACAATGAGCAGTTCTTC; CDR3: CASSPPRGPSYNEQFF
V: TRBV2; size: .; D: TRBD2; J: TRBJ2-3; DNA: TGTGCCAGCTGGGAACTAGCGGATACGCAGTATTTT; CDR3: CASWELADTQYF
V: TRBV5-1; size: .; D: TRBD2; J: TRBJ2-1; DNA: TGCGCCAGCAGCACGACTAGCGGGGGGGCAACCTACAATGAGCAGTTCTTC; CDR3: CASSTTSGGATYNEQFF
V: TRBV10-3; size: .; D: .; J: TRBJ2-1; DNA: TGTGCCATCAGTGAGTCGATGGCAGGGGTGTCCTACAATGAGCAGTTCTTC; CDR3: CAISESMAGVSYNEQFF
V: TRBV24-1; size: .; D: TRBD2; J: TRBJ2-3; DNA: TGTGCCACCAGTACGGCGGGGGGGCCGGGAGATACGCAGTATTTT; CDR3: CATSTAGGPGDTQYF
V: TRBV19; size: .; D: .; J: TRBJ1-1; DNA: TGTGCCAGTAGCCTCTACAAGGGGAACACTGAAGCTTTCTTT; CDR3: CASSLYKGNTEAFF
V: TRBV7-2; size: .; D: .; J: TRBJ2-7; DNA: TGTGCCAGCAGCTTAGCGGGGAGTAGGTACGAGCAGTACTTC; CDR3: CASSLAGSRYEQYF
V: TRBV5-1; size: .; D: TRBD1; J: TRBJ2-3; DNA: TGCGCCAGCAGCCCGGGACAGGAGGGCACAGATACGCAGTATTTT; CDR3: CASSPGQEGTDTQYF
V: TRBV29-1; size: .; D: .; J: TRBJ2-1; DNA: TGCAGCGTCCCGGCCCCCTCTTACAATGAGCAGTTCTTC; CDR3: CSVPAPSYNEQFF
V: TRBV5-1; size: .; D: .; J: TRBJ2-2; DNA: TGCGCCAGCAGCTTCGCGACAAGCACCGGGGAGCTGTTTTTT; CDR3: CASSFATSTGELFF
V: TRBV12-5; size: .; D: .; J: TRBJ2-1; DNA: TGTGCTAGTGGTTTGGGGACTACAGGGCGTCAGGGTGAGCAGTTCTTC; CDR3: CASGLGTTGRQGEQFF
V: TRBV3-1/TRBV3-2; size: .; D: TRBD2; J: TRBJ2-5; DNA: TGTGCCAGCAGCCAATATAGCGGGGGACCCGATCAGACCCAGTACTTC; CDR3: CASSQYSGGPDQTQYF
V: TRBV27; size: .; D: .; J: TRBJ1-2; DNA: TGTGCCAGCAGTTTATTGGGGAGTGGTAGACCCTATGGCTACACCTTC; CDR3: CASSLLGSGRPYGYTF